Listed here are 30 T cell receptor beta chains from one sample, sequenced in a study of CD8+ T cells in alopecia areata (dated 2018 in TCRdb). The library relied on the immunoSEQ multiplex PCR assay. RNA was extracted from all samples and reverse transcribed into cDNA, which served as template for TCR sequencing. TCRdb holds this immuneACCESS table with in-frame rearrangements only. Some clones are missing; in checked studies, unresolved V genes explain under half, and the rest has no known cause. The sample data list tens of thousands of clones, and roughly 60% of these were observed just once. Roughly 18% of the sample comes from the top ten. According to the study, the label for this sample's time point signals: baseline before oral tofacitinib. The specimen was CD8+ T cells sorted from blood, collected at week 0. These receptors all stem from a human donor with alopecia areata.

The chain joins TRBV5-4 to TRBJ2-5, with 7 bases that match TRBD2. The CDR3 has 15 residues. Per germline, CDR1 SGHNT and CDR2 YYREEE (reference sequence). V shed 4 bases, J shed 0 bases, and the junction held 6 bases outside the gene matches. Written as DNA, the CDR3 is TGTGCCAGCAGCCAAATCGCGGGGGACCAAGAGACCCAGTACTTC. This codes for CASSQIAGDQETQYF.

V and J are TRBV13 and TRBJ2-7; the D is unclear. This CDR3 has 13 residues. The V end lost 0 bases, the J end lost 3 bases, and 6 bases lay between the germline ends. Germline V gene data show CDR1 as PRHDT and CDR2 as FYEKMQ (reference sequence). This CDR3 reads CASSLGGHYEQYF. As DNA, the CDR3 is TGTGCCAGCAGCTTAGGAGGTCACTACGAGCAGTACTTC.

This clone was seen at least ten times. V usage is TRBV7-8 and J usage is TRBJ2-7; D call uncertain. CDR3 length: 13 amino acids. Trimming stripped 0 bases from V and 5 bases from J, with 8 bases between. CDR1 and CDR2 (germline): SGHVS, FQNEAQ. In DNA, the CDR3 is TGTGCCAGCAGCTTAGCCCGGACCAACGAGCAGTACTTC. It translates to CASSLARTNEQYF.

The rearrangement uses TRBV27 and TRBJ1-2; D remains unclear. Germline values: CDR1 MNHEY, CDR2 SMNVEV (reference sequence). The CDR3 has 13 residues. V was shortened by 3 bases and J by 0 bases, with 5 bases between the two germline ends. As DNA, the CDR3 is TGTGCCAGCAGTTTCCAGTCTAACTATGGCTACACCTTC. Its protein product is CASSFQSNYGYTF.

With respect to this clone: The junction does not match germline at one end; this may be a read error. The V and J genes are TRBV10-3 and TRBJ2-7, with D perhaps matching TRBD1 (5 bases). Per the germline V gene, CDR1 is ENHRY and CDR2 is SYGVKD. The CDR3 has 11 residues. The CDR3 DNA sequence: TGTGCCATCAGTGAGACAGGCGACCCTCACTTC. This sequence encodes CAISETGDPHF.

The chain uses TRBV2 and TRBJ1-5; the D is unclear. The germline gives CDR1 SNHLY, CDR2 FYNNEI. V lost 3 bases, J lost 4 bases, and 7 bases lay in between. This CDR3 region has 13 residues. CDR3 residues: CASSDSGNQPQHF. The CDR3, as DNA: TGTGCCAGCAGTGATAGCGGGAATCAGCCCCAGCATTTT. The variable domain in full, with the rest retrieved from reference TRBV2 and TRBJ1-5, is EPEVTQTPSHQVTQMGQEVILRCVPISNHLYFYWYRQILGQKVEFLVSFYNNEISEKSEIFDDQFSVERPDGSNFTLKIRSTKLEDSAMYFCASSDSGNQPQHFGDGTRLSIL.

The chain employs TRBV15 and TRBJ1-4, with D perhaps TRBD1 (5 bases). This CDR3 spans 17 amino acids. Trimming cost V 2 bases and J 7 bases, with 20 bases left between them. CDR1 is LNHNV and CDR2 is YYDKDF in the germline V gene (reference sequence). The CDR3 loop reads CATSRLRLGGVFEKLFF. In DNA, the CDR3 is TGTGCCACCAGCAGACTCCGCCTAGGAGGGGTCTTTGAAAAACTGTTTTTT.

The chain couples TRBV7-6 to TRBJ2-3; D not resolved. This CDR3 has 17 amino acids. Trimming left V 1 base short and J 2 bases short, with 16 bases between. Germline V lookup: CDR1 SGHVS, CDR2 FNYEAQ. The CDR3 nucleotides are TGTGCCAGCAGCTTAGTTTATCCGCGCGCATACACAGATACGCAGTATTTT. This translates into CASSLVYPRAYTDTQYF.

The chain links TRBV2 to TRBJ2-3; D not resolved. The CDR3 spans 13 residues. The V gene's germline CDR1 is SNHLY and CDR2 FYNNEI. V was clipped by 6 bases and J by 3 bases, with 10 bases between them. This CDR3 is CASSPGRTDTQYF. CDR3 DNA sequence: TGTGCCAGCAGCCCTGGCCGGACAGATACGCAGTATTTT.

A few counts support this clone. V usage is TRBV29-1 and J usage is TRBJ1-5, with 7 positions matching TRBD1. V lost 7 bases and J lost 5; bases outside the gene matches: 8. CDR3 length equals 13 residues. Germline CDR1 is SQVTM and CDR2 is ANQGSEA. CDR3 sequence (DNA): TGCAGCGCCGCGACAGGGTCCTATCAGCCCCAGCATTTT. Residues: CSAATGSYQPQHF.

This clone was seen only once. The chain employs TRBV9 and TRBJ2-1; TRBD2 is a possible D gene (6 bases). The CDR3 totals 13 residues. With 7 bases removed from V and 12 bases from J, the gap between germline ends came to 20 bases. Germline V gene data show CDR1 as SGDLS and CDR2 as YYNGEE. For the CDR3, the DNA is TGTGCCAGCGGACCACCGGCGGGACGGGCGCAGTTCTTC. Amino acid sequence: CASGPPAGRAQFF.

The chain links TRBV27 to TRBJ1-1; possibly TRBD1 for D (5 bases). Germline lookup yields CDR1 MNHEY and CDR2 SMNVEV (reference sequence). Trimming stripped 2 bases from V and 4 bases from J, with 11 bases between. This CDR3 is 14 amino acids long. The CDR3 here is CASSLIPGPTEAFF. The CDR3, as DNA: TGTGCCAGCAGTTTAATACCGGGGCCCACTGAAGCTTTCTTT.

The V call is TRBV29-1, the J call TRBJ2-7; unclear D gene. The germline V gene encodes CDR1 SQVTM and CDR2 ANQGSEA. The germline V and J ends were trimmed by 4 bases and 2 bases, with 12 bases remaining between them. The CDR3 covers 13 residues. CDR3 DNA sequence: TGCAGCGTTGTAAGAGACACCGCCTACGAGCAGTACTTC. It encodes CSVVRDTAYEQYF.

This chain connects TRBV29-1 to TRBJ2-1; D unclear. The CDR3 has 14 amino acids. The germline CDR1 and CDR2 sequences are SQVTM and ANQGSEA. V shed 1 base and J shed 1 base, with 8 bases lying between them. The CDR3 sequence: CSVEGVGSYNEQFF. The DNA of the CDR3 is TGCAGCGTTGAAGGAGTGGGTTCCTACAATGAGCAGTTCTTC.

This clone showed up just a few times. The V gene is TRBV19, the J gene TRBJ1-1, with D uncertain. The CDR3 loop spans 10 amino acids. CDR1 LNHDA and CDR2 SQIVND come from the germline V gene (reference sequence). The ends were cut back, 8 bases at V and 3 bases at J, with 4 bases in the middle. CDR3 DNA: TGTGCCAGTTGGGACACTGAAGCTTTCTTT. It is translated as CASWDTEAFF.

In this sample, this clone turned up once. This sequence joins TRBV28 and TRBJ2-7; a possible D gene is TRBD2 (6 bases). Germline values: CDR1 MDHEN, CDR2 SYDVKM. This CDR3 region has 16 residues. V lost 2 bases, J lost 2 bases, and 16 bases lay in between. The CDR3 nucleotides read TGTGCCAGCAGTTTACATATTGGAGGGGCTGCCTACGAGCAGTACTTC. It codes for CASSLHIGGAAYEQYF.

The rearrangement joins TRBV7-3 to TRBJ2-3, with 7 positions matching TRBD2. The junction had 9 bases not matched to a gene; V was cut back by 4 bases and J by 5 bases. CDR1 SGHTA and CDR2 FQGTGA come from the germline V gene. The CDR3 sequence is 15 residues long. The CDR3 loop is CASSSTGGSVDTQYF. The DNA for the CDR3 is TGTGCCAGCAGCTCCACTGGCGGGAGTGTAGATACGCAGTATTTT.

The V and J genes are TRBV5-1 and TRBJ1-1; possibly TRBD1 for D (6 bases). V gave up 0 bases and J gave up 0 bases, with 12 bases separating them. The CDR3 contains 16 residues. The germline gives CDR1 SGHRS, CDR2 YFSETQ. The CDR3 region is CASSLAAGVMNTEAFF. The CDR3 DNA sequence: TGCGCCAGCAGCTTGGCCGCAGGGGTCATGAACACTGAAGCTTTCTTT.

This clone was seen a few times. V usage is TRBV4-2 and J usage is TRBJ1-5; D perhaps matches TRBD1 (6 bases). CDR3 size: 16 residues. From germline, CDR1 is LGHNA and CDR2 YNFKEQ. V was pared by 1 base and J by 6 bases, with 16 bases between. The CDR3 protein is CASSQVAGEGGQPQHF. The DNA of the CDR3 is TGTGCCAGCAGCCAAGTCGCAGGGGAGGGTGGTCAGCCCCAGCATTTT.

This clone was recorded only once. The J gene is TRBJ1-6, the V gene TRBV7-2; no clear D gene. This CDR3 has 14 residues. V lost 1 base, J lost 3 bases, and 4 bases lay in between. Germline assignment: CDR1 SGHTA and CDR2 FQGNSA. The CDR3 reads CASSLGSYNSPLHF. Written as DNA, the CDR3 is TGTGCCAGCAGCTTAGGCAGCTATAATTCACCCCTCCACTTT. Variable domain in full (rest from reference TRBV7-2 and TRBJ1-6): GAGVSQSPSNKVTEKGKDVELRCDPISGHTALYWYRQSLGQGLEFLIYFQGNSAPDKSGLPSDRFSAERTGGSVSTLTIQRTQQEDSAVYLCASSLGSYNSPLHFGNGTRLTVT.

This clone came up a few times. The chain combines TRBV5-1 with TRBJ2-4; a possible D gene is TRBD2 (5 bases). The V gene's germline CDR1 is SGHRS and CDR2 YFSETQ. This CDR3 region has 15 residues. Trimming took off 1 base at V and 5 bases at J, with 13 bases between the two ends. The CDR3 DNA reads TGCGCCAGCAGCTTGACAGAGGGCCTCGAAAACATTCAGTACTTC. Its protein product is CASSLTEGLENIQYF.

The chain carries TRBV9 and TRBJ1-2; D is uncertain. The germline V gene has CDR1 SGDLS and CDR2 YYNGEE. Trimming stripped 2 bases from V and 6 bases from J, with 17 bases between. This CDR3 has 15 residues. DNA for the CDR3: TGTGCCAGCAGCGTCTTGCGGGGAGGATTCGATGGCTACACCTTC. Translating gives CASSVLRGGFDGYTF.

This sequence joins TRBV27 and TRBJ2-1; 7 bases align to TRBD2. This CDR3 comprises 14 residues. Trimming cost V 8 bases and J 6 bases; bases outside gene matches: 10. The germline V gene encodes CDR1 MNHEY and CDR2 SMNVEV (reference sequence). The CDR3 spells CASRPAGTTNEQFF. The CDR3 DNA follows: TGTGCCAGCCGACCCGCCGGGACTACCAATGAGCAGTTCTTC.

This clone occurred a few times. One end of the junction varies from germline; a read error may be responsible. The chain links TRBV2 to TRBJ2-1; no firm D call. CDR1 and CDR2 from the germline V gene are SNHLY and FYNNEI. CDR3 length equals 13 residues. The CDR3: CASSQDPGLGQFF. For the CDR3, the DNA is TGCGCCAGCAGCCAAGATCCGGGCTTGGGGCAGTTCTTC.

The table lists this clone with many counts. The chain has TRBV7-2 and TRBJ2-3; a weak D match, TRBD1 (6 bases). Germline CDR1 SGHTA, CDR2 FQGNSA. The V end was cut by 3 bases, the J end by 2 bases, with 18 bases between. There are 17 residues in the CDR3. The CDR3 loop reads CASSFLAHRENTDTQYF. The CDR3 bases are TGTGCCAGCAGCTTCCTTGCCCACAGGGAGAACACAGATACGCAGTATTTT.

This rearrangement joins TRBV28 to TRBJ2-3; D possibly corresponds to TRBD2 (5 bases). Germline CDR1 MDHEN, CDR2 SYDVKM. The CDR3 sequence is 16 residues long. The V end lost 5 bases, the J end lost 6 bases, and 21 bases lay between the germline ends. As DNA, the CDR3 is TGTGCCAGCAGTCCCCGGACCTCCACGGGAAGGGATACGCAGTATTTT. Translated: CASSPRTSTGRDTQYF. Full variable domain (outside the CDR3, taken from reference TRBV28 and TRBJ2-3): DVKVTQSSRYLVKRTGEKVFLECVQDMDHENMFWYRQDPGLGLRLIYFSYDVKMKEKGDIPEGYSVSREKKERFSLILESASTNQTSMYLCASSPRTSTGRDTQYFGPGTRLTVL.

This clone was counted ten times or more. In DNA, the CDR3 is TGTGCCAGCCAGGACACCATTTACAATGAGCAGTTCTTC. Translating it yields CASQDTIYNEQFF. The chain is built from TRBV28 and TRBJ2-1; D perhaps matches TRBD1 (5 bases). V lost 8 bases and J lost 4, with 12 bases in between. The CDR3 sequence is 13 residues long. Per germline, CDR1 MDHEN and CDR2 SYDVKM. Combining the CDR3 with reference TRBV28 and TRBJ2-1 gives the whole variable domain DVKVTQSSRYLVKRTGEKVFLECVQDMDHENMFWYRQDPGLGLRLIYFSYDVKMKEKGDIPEGYSVSREKKERFSLILESASTNQTSMYLCASQDTIYNEQFFGPGTRLTVL.

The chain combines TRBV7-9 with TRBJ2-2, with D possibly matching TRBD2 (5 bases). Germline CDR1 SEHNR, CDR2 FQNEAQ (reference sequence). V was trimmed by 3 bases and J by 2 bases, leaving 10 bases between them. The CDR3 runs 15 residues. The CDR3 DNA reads TGTGCCAGCAGCTTTGGCGAGGGCAACACCGGGGAGCTGTTTTTT. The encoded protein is CASSFGEGNTGELFF.

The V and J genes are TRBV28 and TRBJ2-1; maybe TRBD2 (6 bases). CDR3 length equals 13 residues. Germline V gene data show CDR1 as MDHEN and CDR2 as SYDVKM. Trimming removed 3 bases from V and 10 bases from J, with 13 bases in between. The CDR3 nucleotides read TGTGCCAGCAGTTTGGAGGGGAGGAACGAGCAGTTCTTC. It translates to CASSLEGRNEQFF.

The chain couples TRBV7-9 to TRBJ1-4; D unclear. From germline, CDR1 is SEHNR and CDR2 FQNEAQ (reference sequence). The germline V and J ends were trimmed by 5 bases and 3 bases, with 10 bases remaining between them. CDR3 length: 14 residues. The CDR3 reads CASSINTANEKLFF. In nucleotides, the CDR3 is TGTGCCAGCAGCATTAATACAGCTAATGAAAAACTGTTTTTT.